Listed here are 20 T cell receptor gamma chains from one sample, sequenced in a study of γδ T cells in repeated Plasmodium falciparum infection. Vgamma9/Vdelta2+ and Vdelta2-negative gammadelta T cells were flow-sorted from PBMC for bulk sequencing. With CATT, TCRdb re-called clones from the multiplex PCR reads. Among 28,000 or so gamma-chain clones, 1.4% were seen once, and the ten largest hold roughly 21%. Specimen: gamma-delta T cells from blood. These receptors were collected from a pool of human donors (malaria-infected and uninfected, not separated).

By share of the sample, this clone is large. This specimen includes other DNA sequences encoding the same CDR3. The chain recombines TRGV9 with TRGJP. In germline, CDR1 is GITISATS, CDR2 ISYDGTV (reference sequence). V was clipped by 0 bases and J by 7 bases; unmatched bases: 0. The length of the CDR3 is 15 residues. The CDR3 sequence is CALWEVELGKKIKVF. The CDR3 DNA follows: TGTGCCTTGTGGGAGGTGGAGTTGGGCAAAAAAATCAAGGTATTT.

This clone was seen a handful of times. It is likely a read error: a sequence one base away is far more abundant. The same CDR3 also results from other DNA sequences found in this sample. This chain connects TRGV2 to TRGJ1 or TRGJ2. TCRdb supplies no J gene; here it was assigned by aligning the nucleotide sequence to germline. In germline, CDR1 is EGSNGY, CDR2 YDSYNSKV. The CDR3 is made up of 13 amino acids. In nucleotides, the CDR3 is TGCGCCACCTGGGACGGGCTCACGGGGAAGAAACTCTTT. The encoded protein is CATWDGLTGKKLF.

Ten or more counts support this clone. V gene TRGV2 combines with J gene TRGJ1 or TRGJ2. This CDR3 is 11 amino acids long. CDR1 and CDR2 from the germline V gene are EGSNGY and YDSYNSKV. Germline trimming cut 0 bases from V and 8 bases from J; bases unmatched to any gene: 1. DNA of the CDR3: TGTGCCACCTGGGACGGGCATAAGAAACTCTTT. It specifies CATWDGHKKLF.

This clone was recorded a few times. The protein in TCRdb stems from a much larger clone and differs at residue 8 from this DNA's translation, likely a read error; here the protein is translated from the DNA. V and J are TRGV9 and TRGJ1 or TRGJ2. TCRdb is silent on the J gene; assignment here came from matching the DNA to germline. Germline trimming cut 2 bases from V and 3 bases from J; bases unmatched to any gene: 7. The germline gives CDR1 GITISATS, CDR2 ISYDGTV (reference sequence). The CDR3 runs to 14 residues. As DNA, the CDR3 is TGTGCCTTGTGGGAGGAGACGAGTTATTATAAGAAACTCTTT. It specifies CALWEETSYYKKLF.

There are many counts of this clone. The V and J genes are TRGV9 and TRGJ1 or TRGJ2. With 4 bases clipped from V and 4 bases from J, the junction kept 13 bases outside the gene matches. The CDR3 has 15 amino acids. Germline V gene sequence: CDR1 GITISATS, CDR2 ISYDGTV (reference sequence). The chain's CDR3 is CALWEKGGGYYKKLF. CDR3 in DNA: TGTGCCTTGTGGGAAAAAGGTGGAGGATATTATAAGAAACTCTTT.

As regards this clone: This DNA translates differently at residue 13 from the TCRdb protein, which is that of a much larger clone; a read error is likely, and the protein shown is the DNA's own translation. This chain connects TRGV9 to TRGJP. TCRdb gives no J gene; it was assigned here by matching the DNA to germline. Germline V gene sequence: CDR1 GITISATS, CDR2 ISYDGTV (reference sequence). This CDR3 region has 18 residues. CDR3 sequence: CALWEVPSQELGRKIKVF. CDR3 DNA: TGTGCCTTGTGGGAGGTACCCTCGCAAGAGTTGGGCAGAAAAATCAAGGTATTT.

This clone showed up many times. Other nucleotide sequences in the sample specify the same CDR3. The chain carries TRGV4 and TRGJ1 or TRGJ2. J lost 7 bases, V lost 0 bases, and 6 bases had no gene match. Germline loops: CDR1 EGSTGY, CDR2 YDSYTSSV. The CDR3 is 13 residues long. The CDR3: CATWDGPRYKKLF. In DNA, the CDR3 is TGTGCCACCTGGGATGGGCCTCGGTATAAGAAACTCTTT.

This clone was picked up many times. TCRdb assigns this DNA the protein of a much larger clone, which departs from its translation at residue 14; this likely reflects a read error, and the protein shown comes from translating the DNA. This rearrangement joins TRGV9 to TRGJP. Here the J gene was assigned by germline matching of the DNA, as TCRdb has none. The V gene's germline CDR1 is GITISATS and CDR2 ISYDGTV (reference sequence). The CDR3 contains 17 residues. In nucleotides, the CDR3 is TGTGCCTTGTGGGAGGTCCCAACCGAGTTGGGCAAAAAAGTCAAGGTATTT. Its protein product is CALWEVPTELGKKVKVF.

This clone has only a few counts. The protein TCRdb lists belongs to a much larger clone and differs from this DNA's translation at residue 4, which points to a read error; the protein shown is made from the DNA. V and J are TRGV9 and TRGJ1 or TRGJ2. The J gene is absent in TCRdb and was assigned here via DNA matching to germline. CDR3 length: 11 residues. Germline lookup yields CDR1 GITISATS and CDR2 ISYDGTV (reference sequence). The CDR3 sequence: CALREVKAKLF. CDR3 coding DNA: TGTGCCTTGCGGGAGGTGAAGGCGAAACTCTTT.

This clone was counted between two and nine times. The protein held in TCRdb is that of a much larger clone and does not match this DNA's translation at residue 6, likely because of a read error; the protein shown is translated from the DNA. V is TRGV9 and J is TRGJ1 or TRGJ2. Here the J gene was assigned by germline matching of the DNA, as TCRdb has none. After removal of 2 bases from V and 8 bases from J, the junction contained 9 bases not matched to a gene. This CDR3 spans 13 amino acids. Germline values: CDR1 GITISATS, CDR2 ISYDGTV (reference sequence). The CDR3 is CALWEARGDKKLF. Written as DNA, the CDR3 is TGTGCCTTGTGGGAGGCCCGCGGGGATAAGAAACTCTTT.

The chain combines TRGV2 with TRGJ1 or TRGJ2. Germline V CDR1 and CDR2: EGSNGY, YDSYNSKV. The CDR3 sequence is 12 residues long. The CDR3 here is CAPGTDQTKKLF. CDR3 DNA: TGTGCACCTGGGACGGATCAAACTAAGAAACTCTTT.

This clone was detected only a few times. The translation of this DNA and the TCRdb protein of a much larger clone differ at residue 5, probably owing to a read error; the protein shown here is translated from the DNA. V and J are TRGV5 and TRGJP1. Matching the DNA to germline supplied the J gene, which TCRdb does not give. Germline V CDR1 and CDR2: VINAFY, YDVSNSKD. The CDR3 is made up of 18 amino acids. This CDR3 is CATWGRDLLNTTGWFKIF. Here the CDR3 DNA reads TGTGCCACCTGGGGCAGGGACCTACTTAATACCACTGGTTGGTTCAAGATATTT.

The sample holds a few counts of this clone. A far larger clone is just one base off, so this is likely a read error. This same CDR3 is encoded by further DNA sequences in the sample. This chain links TRGV9 with TRGJP. As TCRdb names no J gene, one was assigned here on the basis of a DNA match to germline. CDR3 size: 17 residues. Germline V CDR1 and CDR2: GITISATS, ISYDGTV (reference sequence). CDR3 amino acids: CALWEVSLELGKKIKVF. DNA of the CDR3: TGTGCCTTGTGGGAGGTTAGCTTAGAGTTGGGCAAAAAGATCAAGGTATTT.

Within the sample, this clone is medium-sized (0.01 to 0.1%). A read error is possible here, since a much larger clone lies one base away. Other DNA sequences in the same sample also yield this CDR3. V is TRGV9 and J is TRGJ1 or TRGJ2. The CDR3 spans 12 residues. The V gene's germline CDR1 is GITISATS and CDR2 ISYDGTV (reference sequence). Trimming took 1 base from V and 5 from J; bases not matched to a gene: 2. In nucleotides, the CDR3 is TGTGCCTTGTGGGAGGTTAATTATAAGAAACTCTTT. It is translated as CALWEVNYKKLF.

Worth noting for this clone: TCRdb attributes to this sequence the protein of a much larger clone, which differs from the DNA translation at residue 8; a read error is likely, and the protein displayed is translated from the DNA. The chain links TRGV4 to TRGJ1 or TRGJ2. TCRdb records no J gene; here it was assigned by comparing the DNA to germline. Germline V gene lookup returns CDR1 EGSTGY and CDR2 YDSYTSSV. V dropped 5 bases and J dropped 3; count of bases not matched to a gene: 10. This CDR3 is built from 14 residues. The CDR3, as DNA: TGTGCCACCTGGGTCCGCAGAAGTTATTATAAGAAACTCTTT. Protein product: CATWVRRSYYKKLF.

This clone was recorded at least ten times. A far larger clone is off by one base, so a read error is likely. The same CDR3 is also encoded by other DNA sequences in this sample. The V and J genes are TRGV9 and TRGJP. Germline V CDR1 and CDR2: GITISATS, ISYDGTV (reference sequence). This CDR3 is built from 17 residues. This CDR3 reads CALWEVIQELGKKIKVF. The CDR3 DNA reads TGTGCCTTGTGGGAGGTGATTCAAGAGCTGGGCAAAAAAATCAAGGTATTT.

Comments on this clone: It is likely a read error: a sequence one base away is far more abundant. Different DNA sequences within this sample yield the same CDR3. V gene TRGV9 was called; the J gene was not. The CDR3 totals 14 residues. In germline, CDR1 is GITISATS, CDR2 ISYDGTV (reference sequence). The CDR3 DNA sequence: TGTGCCTTGTGGGAACAACGGGGTTATTATAAGAAACTCTTC. The encoded protein is CALWEQRGYYKKLF.

This clone showed up many times. CDR3 amino acids: CATCRTGWFKIF. As DNA, the CDR3 is TGTGCCACCTGTCGCACTGGTTGGTTCAAGATATTT. This chain links TRGV2 with TRGJP1. From germline, CDR1 is EGSNGY and CDR2 YDSYNSKV. With 7 bases clipped from V and 4 bases from J, the junction kept 3 bases outside the gene matches. This CDR3 spans 12 amino acids.

This clone was detected only a few times. A read error is likely here: a far larger clone is one base away. Distinct nucleotide sequences in the sample also encode this CDR3. The chain couples TRGV9 to TRGJP. Germline matching of the DNA provided the J gene here, since TCRdb leaves it blank. CDR1 and CDR2 (germline): GITISATS, ISYDGTV (reference sequence). This CDR3 is built from 18 residues. The CDR3 here is CALWEVGARRLGKKIKVF. The CDR3 nucleotides are TGTGCCTTGTGGGAGGTGGGGGCCCGTAGGTTGGGCAAAAAGATCAAGGTATTT.

This clone was detected a few times. TCRdb has a much larger clone's protein, which differs at residue 6 from the translation of this DNA, likely because of a read error; what is shown is the protein translated from the DNA. The V and J genes are TRGV3 and TRGJ1 or TRGJ2. The J gene was missing in TCRdb and was found by matching the end of the DNA to germline. CDR1 is VTNTFY, CDR2 YDVSTARD, per germline (reference sequence). The CDR3 is made up of 11 amino acids. After removal of 0 bases from V and 10 bases from J, the junction contained 3 bases not matched to a gene. The CDR3 nucleotides are TGTGCCACCTGGGACAGGAAAAAGAAACTCTTT. Amino acids: CATWDRKKKLF.